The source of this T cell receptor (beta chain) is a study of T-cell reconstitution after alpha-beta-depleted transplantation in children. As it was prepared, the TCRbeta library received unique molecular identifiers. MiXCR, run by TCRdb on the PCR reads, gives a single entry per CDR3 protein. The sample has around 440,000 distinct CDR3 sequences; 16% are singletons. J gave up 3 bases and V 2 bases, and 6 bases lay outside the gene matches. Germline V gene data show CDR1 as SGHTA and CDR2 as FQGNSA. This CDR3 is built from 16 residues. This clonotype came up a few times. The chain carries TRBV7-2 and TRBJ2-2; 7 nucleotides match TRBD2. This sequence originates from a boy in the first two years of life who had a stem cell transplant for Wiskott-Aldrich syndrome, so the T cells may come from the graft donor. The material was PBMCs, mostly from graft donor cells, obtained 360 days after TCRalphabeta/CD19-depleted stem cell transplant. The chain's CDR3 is CASSLYAGEYTGELFF. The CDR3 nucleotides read TGTGCCAGCAGCTTATACGCGGGAGAATACACCGGGGAGCTGTTTTTT. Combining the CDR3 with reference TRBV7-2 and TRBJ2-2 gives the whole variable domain GAGVSQSPSNKVTEKGKDVELRCDPISGHTALYWYRQSLGQGLEFLIYFQGNSAPDKSGLPSDRFSAERTGGSVSTLTIQRTQQEDSAVYLCASSLYAGEYTGELFFGEGSRLTVL.